This T cell receptor (beta chain) emerged from a study of beta chain features in type 1 diabetes. General study findings and limits: For Type 1 diabetes patients, all four CD4+ subsets carried TCRB CDR3s that were moderately but significantly shorter.

As every portion of the isolated RNA was reverse transcribed, the sequencing read expressed TCRB transcripts. Data came from immunoSEQ multiplex PCR; TCRdb stores just in-frame clones and leaves some out. The repertoire consists of about 260,000 clones, with just over 20% occurring once and the leading ten covering more than 0.025%. Of note for this clone: Its antigen is as yet unknown. The same CDR3 can be traced to other DNA sequences in this sample.

From germline, CDR1 is LNHNV and CDR2 YYDKDF (reference sequence). There are 14 residues in the CDR3. Trimming stripped 3 bases from V and 2 bases from J, with 8 bases between. Sequenced sample: naive CD4+ T cells from blood. The TCR comes from a woman aged 40-49 years with type 1 diabetes. The V and J genes are TRBV15 and TRBJ1-5; D perhaps matches TRBD1 (5 bases). The CDR3 bases are TGTGCCACCAGCAGGGACATTGGCAATCAGCCCCAGCATTTT. This translates into CATSRDIGNQPQHF.